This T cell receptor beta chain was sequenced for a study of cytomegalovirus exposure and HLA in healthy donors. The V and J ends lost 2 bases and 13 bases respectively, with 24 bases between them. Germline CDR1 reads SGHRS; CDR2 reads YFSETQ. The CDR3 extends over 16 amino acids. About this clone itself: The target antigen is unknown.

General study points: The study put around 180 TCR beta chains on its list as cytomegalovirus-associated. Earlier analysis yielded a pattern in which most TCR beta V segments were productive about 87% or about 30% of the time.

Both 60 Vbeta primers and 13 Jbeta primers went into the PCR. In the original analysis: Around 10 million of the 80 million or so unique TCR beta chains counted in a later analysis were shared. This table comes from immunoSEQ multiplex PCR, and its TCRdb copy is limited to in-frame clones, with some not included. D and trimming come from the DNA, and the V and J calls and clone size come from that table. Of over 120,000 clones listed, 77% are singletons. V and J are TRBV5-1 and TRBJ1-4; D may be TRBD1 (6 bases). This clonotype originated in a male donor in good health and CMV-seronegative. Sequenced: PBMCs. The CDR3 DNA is TGCGCCAGCAGCTTAACAACCGGGACACCCTTTTCAGGACTGTTTTTT. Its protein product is CASSLTTGTPFSGLFF.